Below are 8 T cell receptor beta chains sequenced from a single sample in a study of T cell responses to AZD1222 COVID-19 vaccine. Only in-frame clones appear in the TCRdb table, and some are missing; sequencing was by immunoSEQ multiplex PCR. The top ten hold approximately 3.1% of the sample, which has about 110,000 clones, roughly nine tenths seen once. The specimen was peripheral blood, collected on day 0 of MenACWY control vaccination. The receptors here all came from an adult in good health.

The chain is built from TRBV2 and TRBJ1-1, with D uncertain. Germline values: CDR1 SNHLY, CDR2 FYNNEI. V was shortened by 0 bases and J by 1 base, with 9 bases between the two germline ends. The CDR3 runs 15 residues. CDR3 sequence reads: CASSEALRGNTEAFF. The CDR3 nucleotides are TGTGCCAGCAGTGAAGCGCTTCGGGGGAACACTGAAGCTTTCTTT.

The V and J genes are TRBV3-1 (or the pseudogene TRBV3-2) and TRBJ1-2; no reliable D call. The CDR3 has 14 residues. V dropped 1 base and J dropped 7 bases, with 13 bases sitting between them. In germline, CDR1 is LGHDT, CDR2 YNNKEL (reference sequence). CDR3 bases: TGTGCCAGCAGCCAAGGGGCGGGCGGGTCTGGCTACACCTTC. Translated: CASSQGAGGSGYTF.

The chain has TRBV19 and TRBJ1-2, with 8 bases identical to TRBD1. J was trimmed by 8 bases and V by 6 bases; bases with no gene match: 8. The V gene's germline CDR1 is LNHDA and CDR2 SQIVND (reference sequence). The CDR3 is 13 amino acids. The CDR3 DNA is TGTGCCAGTAGCCCAGGGGGCGCAGGCGGCTACACCTTC. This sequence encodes CASSPGGAGGYTF.

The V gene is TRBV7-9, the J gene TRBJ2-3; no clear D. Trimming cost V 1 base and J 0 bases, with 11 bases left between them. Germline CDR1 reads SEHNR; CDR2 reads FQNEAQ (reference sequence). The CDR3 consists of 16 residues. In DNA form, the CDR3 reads TGTGCCAGCAGCTTAGGGACGGCATCTAGCACAGATACGCAGTATTTT. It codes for CASSLGTASSTDTQYF.

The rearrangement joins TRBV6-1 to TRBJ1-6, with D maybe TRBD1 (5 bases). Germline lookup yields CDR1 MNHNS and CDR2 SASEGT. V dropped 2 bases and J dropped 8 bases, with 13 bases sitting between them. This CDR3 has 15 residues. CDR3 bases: TGTGCCAGCAGTGAACTGAGGGGACCTCATTCACCCCTCCACTTT. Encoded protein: CASSELRGPHSPLHF.

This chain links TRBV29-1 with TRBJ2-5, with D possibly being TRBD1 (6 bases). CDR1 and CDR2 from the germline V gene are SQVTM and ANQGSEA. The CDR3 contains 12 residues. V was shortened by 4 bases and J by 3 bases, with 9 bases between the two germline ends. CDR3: CSVGSGEETQYF. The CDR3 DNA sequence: TGCAGCGTTGGCTCAGGGGAAGAGACCCAGTACTTC.

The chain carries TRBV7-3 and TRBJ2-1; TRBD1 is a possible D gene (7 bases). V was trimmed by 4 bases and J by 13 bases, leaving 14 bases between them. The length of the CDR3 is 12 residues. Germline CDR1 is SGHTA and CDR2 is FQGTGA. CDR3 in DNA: TGTGCCAGCAGCTCCCGGACAGGACTACAGTTCTTC. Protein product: CASSSRTGLQFF.

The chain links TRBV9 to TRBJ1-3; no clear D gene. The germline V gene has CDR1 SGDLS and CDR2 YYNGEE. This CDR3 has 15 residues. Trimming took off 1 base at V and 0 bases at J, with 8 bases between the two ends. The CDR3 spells CASSVTAFSGNTIYF. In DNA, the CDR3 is TGTGCCAGCAGCGTAACGGCCTTCTCTGGAAACACCATATATTTT.